The 26 T cell receptor beta chains given below trace back to one sample, sequenced in a study of T cell responses to AZD1222 COVID-19 vaccine. Profiled with immunoSEQ multiplex PCR; TCRdb holds only in-frame clones, not every one. The table shows 80,000 or so clones, with about 83% occurring only once. Sequences were derived from peripheral blood, sampled 28 days after the second dose of the MenACWY control vaccine. These receptors originate from an adult who received the MenACWY meningococcal vaccine as a control.

This rearrangement joins TRBV5-4 to TRBJ1-2; D gene ambiguous. CDR3 length equals 12 residues. Per germline, CDR1 SGHNT and CDR2 YYREEE (reference sequence). V was shortened by 4 bases and J by 8 bases, with 12 bases between the two germline ends. The CDR3 region has the DNA TGTGCCAGCAGCAACCTCATGGGAGGCTACACCTTC. It specifies CASSNLMGGYTF. Full variable domain (outside the CDR3, taken from reference TRBV5-4 and TRBJ1-2): ETGVTQSPTHLIKTRGQQVTLRCSSQSGHNTVSWYQQALGQGPQFIFQYYREEENGRGNFPPRFSGLQFPNYSSELNVNALELDDSALYLCASSNLMGGYTFGSGTRLTVV.

The rearrangement joins TRBV3-1 (or the pseudogene TRBV3-2) to TRBJ2-7; the match to TRBD2 covers 13 bases. Germline assignment: CDR1 LGHDT and CDR2 YNNKEL (reference sequence). Germline trimming cut 7 bases from V and 5 bases from J; bases unmatched to any gene: 5. CDR3 length: 14 amino acids. DNA for the CDR3: TGTGCCAGCACCCGGACTAGCGGGGGCCACGAGCAGTACTTC. Its protein product is CASTRTSGGHEQYF.

The V gene is TRBV28, the J gene TRBJ1-1, with unresolved D. V lost 2 bases and J lost 10, with 20 bases in between. CDR1 MDHEN and CDR2 SYDVKM come from the germline V gene. The CDR3 contains 15 residues. This chain's CDR3 is CASSLTGWSSGRAFF. CDR3 nucleotides: TGTGCCAGCAGTTTAACGGGTTGGAGCTCCGGCAGAGCTTTCTTT.

This clone came up once. The V gene is TRBV12-3 or TRBV12-4, the J gene TRBJ2-3; D gene unclear. The CDR3 is 12 amino acids. Trimming removed 5 bases from V and 3 bases from J, with 6 bases in between. In DNA, the CDR3 is TGTGCCAGCAGTCCTAATACAGATACGCAGTATTTT. It codes for CASSPNTDTQYF.

This chain uses TRBV5-6 with TRBJ1-3; tentatively, D is TRBD1 (6 bases). Trimming took off 4 bases at V and 2 bases at J, with 10 bases between the two ends. The germline V gene has CDR1 SGHDT and CDR2 YYEEEE. CDR3 length: 14 amino acids. As DNA, the CDR3 is TGTGCCAGCAGCCGAACAGGGACTGGAAACACCATATATTTT. Amino acids: CASSRTGTGNTIYF.

This clone was observed a single time. The chain has TRBV20-1 and TRBJ1-2; D uncertain. V was clipped by 0 bases and J by 8 bases, with 7 bases between them. Germline CDR1 is DFQATT and CDR2 is SNEGSKA (reference sequence). The CDR3 covers 11 residues. This chain's CDR3 is CSARDVWGYTF. The CDR3 DNA reads TGCAGTGCTAGAGATGTTTGGGGCTACACCTTC.

The chain carries TRBV7-6 and TRBJ2-5, with 9 bases identical to TRBD1. The length of the CDR3 is 15 residues. V lost 3 bases and J lost 4; bases outside the gene matches: 6. Germline values: CDR1 SGHVS, CDR2 FNYEAQ. The CDR3 here is CASSLESTGGETQYF. CDR3 coding DNA: TGTGCCAGCAGCTTGGAATCGACAGGGGGAGAGACCCAGTACTTC. The variable domain in full, with the rest retrieved from reference TRBV7-6 and TRBJ2-5, is GAGVSQSPRYKVTKRGQDVALRCDPISGHVSLYWYRQALGQGPEFLTYFNYEAQQDKSGLPNDRFSAERPEGSISTLTIQRTEQRDSAMYRCASSLESTGGETQYFGPGTRLLVL.

The chain links TRBV9 to TRBJ2-5, with a possible D match to TRBD2 (6 bases). From germline, CDR1 is SGDLS and CDR2 YYNGEE. V lost 4 bases to trimming and J lost 5 bases, with 18 bases between them. This CDR3 region has 15 residues. CDR3 sequence reads: CASSPTLRAGETQYF. The DNA for the CDR3 is TGTGCCAGCAGCCCCACCCTGCGGGCGGGGGAGACCCAGTACTTC.

The chain recombines TRBV5-1 with TRBJ2-1; 9 bases are a match to TRBD2. J gave up 8 bases and V 0 bases, and 9 bases lay outside the gene matches. The germline V gene has CDR1 SGHRS and CDR2 YFSETQ. This CDR3 spans 16 amino acids. The CDR3 here is CASSLGLAGVSDEQFF. CDR3 DNA: TGCGCCAGCAGCTTGGGGTTAGCGGGAGTTAGCGATGAGCAGTTCTTC. Based on the CDR3 plus reference TRBV5-1 and TRBJ2-1, the full variable domain is KAGVTQTPRYLIKTRGQQVTLSCSPISGHRSVSWYQQTPGQGLQFLFEYFSETQRNKGNFPGRFSGRQFSNSRSEMNVSTLELGDSALYLCASSLGLAGVSDEQFFGPGTRLTVL.

The V and J genes are TRBV5-6 and TRBJ2-2; a possible D gene is TRBD2 (6 bases). This CDR3 spans 16 amino acids. Trimming took off 1 base at V and 3 bases at J, with 13 bases between the two ends. The germline gives CDR1 SGHDT, CDR2 YYEEEE. The CDR3 DNA is TGTGCCAGCAGCTTGTGGAGGGATAGGTACACCGGGGAGCTGTTTTTT. Protein sequence: CASSLWRDRYTGELFF.

This chain uses TRBV5-1 with TRBJ1-2; the D gene is possibly TRBD1 (6 bases). V was trimmed by 0 bases and J by 8 bases, leaving 17 bases between them. Germline CDR1 is SGHRS and CDR2 is YFSETQ. This CDR3 region has 15 residues. The CDR3 DNA sequence: TGCGCCAGCAGCTTGGAGGGTCAGGGGAGCGGGGGCTACACCTTC. The encoded protein is CASSLEGQGSGGYTF.

This chain joins TRBV5-1 and TRBJ1-1; a weak D match, TRBD1 (6 bases). Germline V CDR1 and CDR2: SGHRS, YFSETQ. The length of the CDR3 is 14 residues. The ends were cut back, 4 bases at V and 4 bases at J, with 14 bases in the middle. CDR3 sequence reads: CASSPTGWGTEAFF. The CDR3 region has the DNA TGCGCCAGCAGCCCAACAGGGTGGGGCACTGAAGCTTTCTTT.

The V call is TRBV15, the J call TRBJ1-5; D call uncertain. Germline CDR1 is LNHNV and CDR2 is YYDKDF (reference sequence). Trimming took 5 bases from V and 3 from J, leaving 8 bases between them. The CDR3 is 13 amino acids. CDR3 DNA: TGTGCCACCAGCGAGGGCTTCAATCAGCCCCAGCATTTT. This sequence encodes CATSEGFNQPQHF. The full variable domain, rest sourced from reference TRBV15 and TRBJ1-5, is DAMVIQNPRYQVTQFGKPVTLSCSQTLNHNVMYWYQQKSSQAPKLLFHYYDKDFNNEADTPDNFQSRRPNTSFCFLDIRSPGLGDTAMYLCATSEGFNQPQHFGDGTRLSIL.

The chain couples TRBV6-5 to TRBJ1-2; D possibly corresponds to TRBD1 (5 bases). The CDR3 contains 14 residues. V was pared by 6 bases and J by 8 bases, with 19 bases between. Germline V gene lookup returns CDR1 MNHEY and CDR2 SVGAGI. The CDR3 DNA sequence: TGTGCCAGCAGGGATGGAGGGGATTATAGGGGCTACACCTTC. This encodes CASRDGGDYRGYTF.

The chain couples TRBV28 to TRBJ2-7; D remains ambiguous. Trimming removed 8 bases at V and 7 bases at J, with 9 bases between. Germline CDR1 reads MDHEN; CDR2 reads SYDVKM. CDR3 length: 10 amino acids. The CDR3 DNA reads as TGTGCCAGCGGATCGATAGAGCAGTACTTC. Amino acid sequence: CASGSIEQYF.

This chain links TRBV7-8 with TRBJ1-2; 7 bases are a match to TRBD1. After removal of 5 bases from V and 5 bases from J, the junction contained 11 bases not matched to a gene. The germline V gene encodes CDR1 SGHVS and CDR2 FQNEAQ. This CDR3 has 15 residues. The CDR3 bases are TGTGCCAGCAGCGAGACTTACAGGGGAGAGTATGGCTACACCTTC. As protein: CASSETYRGEYGYTF.

The chain joins TRBV19 to TRBJ2-7, with D perhaps assigned TRBD1 or TRBD2 (5 bases each). The CDR3 covers 11 residues. CDR1 is LNHDA, CDR2 SQIVND, per germline (reference sequence). V was trimmed by 10 bases and J by 5 bases, leaving 12 bases between them. The CDR3 nucleotides are TGTGCCATCCTCAGGGACGACGAGCAGTACTTC. Translating gives CAILRDDEQYF.

The CDR3 nucleotides read TGTGCCAGCAGCTCGACCCCGGGACAGGGGGCGGTTGGCGGCTACACCTTC. Its translation: CASSSTPGQGAVGGYTF. The rearrangement links TRBV5-4 to TRBJ1-2; 12 nucleotides match TRBD1. The junction had 14 bases not matched to a gene; V was cut back by 3 bases and J by 8 bases. The CDR3 is 17 residues long. CDR1 SGHNT and CDR2 YYREEE come from the germline V gene (reference sequence).

The V gene is TRBV7-9, the J gene TRBJ2-3; D remains unclear. This CDR3 is 13 amino acids long. CDR1 is SEHNR and CDR2 is FQNEAQ in the germline V gene (reference sequence). The V end lost 3 bases, the J end lost 2 bases, and 6 bases lay between the germline ends. The CDR3 region is CASSFAPTDTQYF. As DNA, the CDR3 is TGTGCCAGCAGCTTTGCCCCCACAGATACGCAGTATTTT. The variable domain in full, with the rest retrieved from reference TRBV7-9 and TRBJ2-3, is DTGVSQNPRHKITKRGQNVTFRCDPISEHNRLYWYRQTLGQGPEFLTYFQNEAQLEKSRLLSDRFSAERPKGSFSTLEIQRTEQGDSAMYLCASSFAPTDTQYFGPGTRLTVL.

This clone was seen once. The chain employs TRBV11-2 and TRBJ2-7; 7 bases are a match to TRBD2. Germline V gene sequence: CDR1 SGHAT, CDR2 FQNNGV. The CDR3 length is 13 residues. Trimming at V came to 1 base and at J to 5 bases, leaving 2 bases not matched to a gene. DNA for the CDR3: TGTGCCAGCAGCTTAGGAAGCGGGAACGAGCAGTACTTC. Encoded protein: CASSLGSGNEQYF.

The V and J genes are TRBV28 and TRBJ1-5; possibly TRBD1 for D (6 bases). The germline V gene encodes CDR1 MDHEN and CDR2 SYDVKM. The ends were cut back, 8 bases at V and 2 bases at J, with 13 bases in the middle. The CDR3 contains 14 residues. DNA of the CDR3: TGTGCCAGCGGGGTACAGGGAGGCAATCAGCCCCAGCATTTT. As protein: CASGVQGGNQPQHF.

In DNA, the CDR3 is TGTGCCAGCTCTATAGTCGGCAATGAGCAGTTCTTC. Its translation is CASSIVGNEQFF. This chain joins TRBV7-9 and TRBJ2-1; D ambiguous. The ends were cut back, 8 bases at V and 6 bases at J, with 11 bases in the middle. The CDR3 has 12 amino acids. CDR1 is SEHNR and CDR2 is FQNEAQ in the germline V gene (reference sequence).

V usage is TRBV5-1 and J usage is TRBJ2-1; 8 bases match TRBD2. CDR1 is SGHRS, CDR2 YFSETQ, per germline. The ends lost 0 bases at V and 9 bases at J; junction bases unmatched: 5. The CDR3 loop spans 14 amino acids. The CDR3 bases are TGCGCCAGCAGCTTGGATGCCAGCGGGAGTGAGCAGTTCTTC. Residues: CASSLDASGSEQFF.

The V gene is TRBV19, the J gene TRBJ1-2; 7 bases line up with TRBD1. The CDR3 is 14 residues long. Losses at the gene ends were 7 bases for V and 4 bases for J; bases not matched to a gene: 9. Germline V gene lookup returns CDR1 LNHDA and CDR2 SQIVND (reference sequence). CDR3 residues: CASTRNRDSYGYTF. Written as DNA, the CDR3 is TGTGCCAGTACCCGGAACCGGGACAGCTATGGCTACACCTTC.

The chain is built from TRBV5-4 and TRBJ1-6, with D possibly being TRBD1 (5 bases). Germline V gene sequence: CDR1 SGHNT, CDR2 YYREEE (reference sequence). This CDR3 has 14 residues. V lost 4 bases, J lost 14 bases, and 19 bases lay in between. Here the CDR3 reads CASSGDGDGRALHF. CDR3 in DNA: TGTGCCAGCAGCGGGGACGGGGACGGCAGGGCCCTCCACTTT. Combining the CDR3 with reference TRBV5-4 and TRBJ1-6 gives the whole variable domain ETGVTQSPTHLIKTRGQQVTLRCSSQSGHNTVSWYQQALGQGPQFIFQYYREEENGRGNFPPRFSGLQFPNYSSELNVNALELDDSALYLCASSGDGDGRALHFGNGTRLTVT.

The CDR3 nucleotides are TGTGCCAGCAGTGAGAGTAGTTACAATCAGCCCCAGCATTTT. The encoded protein is CASSESSYNQPQHF. The chain links TRBV6-1 to TRBJ1-5; D is unclear. Germline loops: CDR1 MNHNS, CDR2 SASEGT. The CDR3 length is 14 residues. V dropped 3 bases and J dropped 3 bases, with 9 bases sitting between them.